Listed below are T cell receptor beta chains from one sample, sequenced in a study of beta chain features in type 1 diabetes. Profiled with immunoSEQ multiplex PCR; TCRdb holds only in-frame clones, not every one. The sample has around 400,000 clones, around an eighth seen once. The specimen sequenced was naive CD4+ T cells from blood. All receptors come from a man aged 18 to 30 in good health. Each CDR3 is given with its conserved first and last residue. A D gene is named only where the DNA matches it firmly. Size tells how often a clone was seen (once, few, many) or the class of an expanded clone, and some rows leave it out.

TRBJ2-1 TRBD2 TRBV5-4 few TGTGCCAGCTATACGGGGGGGGCCTCCTACAATGAGCAGTTCTTC CASYTGGASYNEQFF
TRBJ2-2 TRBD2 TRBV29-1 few TGCAGCGTCGGCCGGGGGACTAGCGCTAGCACCGGGGAGCTGTTTTTT CSVGRGTSASTGELFF
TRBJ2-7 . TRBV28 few TGTGCCAGCAGTTCCTCCGGGTCCCGAGGGGGCGAGCAGTACTTC CASSSSGSRGGEQYF
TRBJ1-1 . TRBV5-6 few TGTGCCAGCAGCTTGTACAGGAACACTGAAGCTTTCTTT CASSLYRNTEAFF
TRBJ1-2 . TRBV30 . TGTGCCTGGGACGGGGGGAACTATGGCTACACCTTC CAWDGGNYGYTF
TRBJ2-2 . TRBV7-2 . TGTGCCAGCAGCTTGAATCTAGCCGGGGAGCTGTTTTTT CASSLNLAGELFF
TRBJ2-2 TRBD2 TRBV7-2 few TGTGCCAGCAGCAACCGGCGGGGGAGCACCGGGGAGCTGTTTTTT CASSNRRGSTGELFF
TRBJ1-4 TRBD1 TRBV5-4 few TGTGCCAGCAGCTTGCAGGGGGAGGAAAAACTGTTTTTT CASSLQGEEKLFF
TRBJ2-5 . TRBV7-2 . TGTGCCAGCAGCTCAGGACCACTAGGGGAGACCCAGTACTTC CASSSGPLGETQYF
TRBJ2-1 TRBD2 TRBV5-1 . TGCGCCAGCAGCTTATTAGCGGGGGGTCTCAATGAGCAGTTCTTC CASSLLAGGLNEQFF
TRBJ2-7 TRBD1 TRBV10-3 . TGTGCCATCAGTGATCGGGGACAGGGCTACGAGCAGTACTTC CAISDRGQGYEQYF
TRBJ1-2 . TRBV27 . TGTGCCAGCAGTTTGACACGAGCCGGCTATGGCTACACCTTC CASSLTRAGYGYTF
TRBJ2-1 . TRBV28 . TGTGCCAGCAGTCCTTTAGGACGGGGGGCCGATGAGCAGTTCTTC CASSPLGRGADEQFF
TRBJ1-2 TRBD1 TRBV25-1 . TGTGCCAGCAGTGACACGGACAGGAGCTCCCTCGGTGGCTACACCTTC CASSDTDRSSLGGYTF
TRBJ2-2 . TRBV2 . TGTGCCAGCAGTGCCAGGTGGGGCGCGTCCCCCGGGGAGCTGTTTTTT CASSARWGASPGELFF
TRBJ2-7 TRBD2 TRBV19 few TGTGCCAGCGGGACTAGCGGGACGGGCGAGCAGTACTTC CASGTSGTGEQYF